One T cell receptor beta chain is described in this entry. This record belongs to a study of blood T cell repertoires in COVID-19. Across the study: Spain, Italy and the United States supplied samples that represented acute and convalescent COVID-19. T cells, B-cell-depleted T cells, or PBMCs supplied cDNA or gDNA.

Trimming stripped 5 bases from V and 1 base from J, with 11 bases between. This CDR3 is 14 amino acids long. Germline CDR1 MGHRA, CDR2 YSYEKL. In the source study's methods: Using reference gene primer amplification, nucleated cell counts were estimated. Clones were read by immunoSEQ multiplex PCR, and TCRdb kept only the in-frame ones, dropping some. The DNA gave D and trimming, while V, J and clone size come from that table. The table has about 100,000 clones, around 90% seen once; the top ten hold roughly 4.7%. The clonotype originates from a human donor in a cohort sampled during active COVID-19. The material sequenced was peripheral blood. The J gene is TRBJ1-2, the V gene TRBV4-1; no definite D call. The CDR3 sequence is CASSIEIINYGYTF. CDR3 nucleotides: TGCGCCAGCAGCATAGAAATAATTAACTATGGCTACACCTTC.